These 8 T cell receptor beta chains were all obtained from the same sample, sequenced in a study of blood T cell repertoires in COVID-19. Sequenced by immunoSEQ multiplex PCR; TCRdb stores in-frame clones only, minus some. The sample has around 50,000 clones, around 89% seen once; the top ten hold roughly 2%. Input material: peripheral blood. The receptors were sampled from a human donor in a cohort sampled during active COVID-19.

This clone was observed once. CDR3: CAWSISGADTQYF. The CDR3 region has the DNA TGTGCCTGGAGTATTTCGGGGGCAGATACGCAGTATTTT. This chain links TRBV30 with TRBJ2-3, with D possibly TRBD2 on 6 matching bases. The CDR3 runs to 13 residues. Trimming took 2 bases from V and 4 from J, leaving 10 bases between them. CDR1 and CDR2 from the germline V gene are GTSNPN and SVGIG (reference sequence).

The CDR3 DNA is TGTGCCAGCAGTTACTCGGGGACATTTAACACTGAAGCTTTCTTT. The encoded protein is CASSYSGTFNTEAFF. The rearrangement uses TRBV6-5 and TRBJ1-1, with a tentative D call TRBD1 (6 bases). Germline V gene lookup returns CDR1 MNHEY and CDR2 SVGAGI. The CDR3 runs 15 residues. V lost 0 bases to trimming and J lost 2 bases, with 10 bases between them.

The chain employs TRBV18 and TRBJ2-1; TRBD2 matches 7 bases. This CDR3 is built from 15 residues. Looked up from germline, CDR1 is KGHSH and CDR2 is LQKENI. Trimming cost V 2 bases and J 7 bases; bases outside gene matches: 8. CDR3 amino acids: CASSPTGTTGNEQFF. As DNA, the CDR3 is TGTGCCAGCTCACCAACCGGGACTACCGGTAATGAGCAGTTCTTC.

This clone was seen just once. DNA of the CDR3: TGTGCCAGCAGGGTTGAGCGCAATCAGCCCCAGCATTTT. This codes for CASRVERNQPQHF. This rearrangement joins TRBV6-5 to TRBJ1-5; D is undetermined. Germline loops: CDR1 MNHEY, CDR2 SVGAGI. The CDR3 has 13 amino acids. V was pared by 6 bases and J by 2 bases, with 8 bases between.

This clone was counted once. The chain joins TRBV6-5 to TRBJ1-6, with TRBD1 matching over 8 bases. The CDR3 sequence is 14 residues long. Trimming took 6 bases from V and 8 from J; bases not matched to a gene: 6. Germline CDR1 reads MNHEY; CDR2 reads SVGAGI. The CDR3 loop reads CASSPRGPDSPLHF. The CDR3 nucleotides read TGTGCCAGCAGCCCCAGGGGGCCCGATTCACCCCTCCACTTT.

The chain carries TRBV7-9 and TRBJ1-1, with 8 bases matching TRBD1. CDR1 SEHNR and CDR2 FQNEAQ come from the germline V gene (reference sequence). V lost 2 bases to trimming and J lost 4 bases; unmatched junction nucleotides: 6. The CDR3 extends over 15 amino acids. This chain's CDR3 is CASSLTGGASTEAFF. DNA for the CDR3: TGTGCCAGCAGCTTAACAGGGGGGGCAAGCACTGAAGCTTTCTTT.

V usage is TRBV9 and J usage is TRBJ2-3; 8 nucleotides line up with TRBD2. This CDR3 comprises 14 residues. Germline loops: CDR1 SGDLS, CDR2 YYNGEE. The ends lost 3 bases at V and 4 bases at J; junction bases unmatched: 4. The CDR3 region has the DNA TGTGCCAGCAGCGCCGGGGGGGGCCCAGATACGCAGTATTTT. This gives the protein CASSAGGGPDTQYF.

CDR3 sequence (DNA): TGTGCCAGTTCGCCCGAACAGCACTCACCCCTCCACTTT. This sequence encodes CASSPEQHSPLHF. The rearrangement links TRBV7-9 to TRBJ1-6; D is unresolved. Germline V gives CDR1 SEHNR, CDR2 FQNEAQ (reference sequence). This CDR3 comprises 13 residues. Trimming removed 9 bases at V and 10 bases at J, with 16 bases between.